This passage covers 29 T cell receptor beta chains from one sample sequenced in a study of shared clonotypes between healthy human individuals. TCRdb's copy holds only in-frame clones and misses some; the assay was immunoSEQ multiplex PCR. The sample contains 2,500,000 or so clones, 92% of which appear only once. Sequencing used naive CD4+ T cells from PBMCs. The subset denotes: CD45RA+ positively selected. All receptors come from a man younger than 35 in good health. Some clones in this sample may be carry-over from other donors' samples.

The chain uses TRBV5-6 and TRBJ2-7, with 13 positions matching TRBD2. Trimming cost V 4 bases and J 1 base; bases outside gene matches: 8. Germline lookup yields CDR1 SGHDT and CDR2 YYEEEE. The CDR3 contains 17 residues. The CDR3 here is CASSPTSGRTRSYEQYF. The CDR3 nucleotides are TGTGCCAGCAGCCCGACTAGCGGGAGGACTCGGTCCTACGAGCAGTACTTC.

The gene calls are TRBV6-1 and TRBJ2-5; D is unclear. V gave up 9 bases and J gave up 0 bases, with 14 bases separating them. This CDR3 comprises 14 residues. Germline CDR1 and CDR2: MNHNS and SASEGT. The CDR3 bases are TGTGCCAGTTTAGGGAACTTGTACCAAGAGACCCAGTACTTC. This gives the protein CASLGNLYQETQYF.

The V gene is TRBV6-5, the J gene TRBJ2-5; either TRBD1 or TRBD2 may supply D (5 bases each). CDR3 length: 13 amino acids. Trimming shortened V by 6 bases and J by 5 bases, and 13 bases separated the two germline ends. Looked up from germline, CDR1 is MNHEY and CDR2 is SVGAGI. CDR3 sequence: CASSLRGRETQYF. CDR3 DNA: TGTGCCAGCAGCCTCCGGGGCAGGGAGACCCAGTACTTC.

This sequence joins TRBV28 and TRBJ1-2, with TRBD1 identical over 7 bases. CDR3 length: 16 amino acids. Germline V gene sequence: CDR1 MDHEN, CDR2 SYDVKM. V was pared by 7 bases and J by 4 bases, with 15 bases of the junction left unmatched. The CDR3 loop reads CASTSPSQQGTYGYTF. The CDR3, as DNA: TGTGCCAGCACCTCGCCCTCTCAACAGGGGACCTATGGCTACACCTTC.

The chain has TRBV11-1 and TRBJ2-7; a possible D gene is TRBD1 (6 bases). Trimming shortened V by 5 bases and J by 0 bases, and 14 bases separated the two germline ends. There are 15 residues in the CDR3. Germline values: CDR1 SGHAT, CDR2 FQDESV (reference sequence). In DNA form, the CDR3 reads TGTGCCAGCAGCACCTTCGACAGGATCTCCTACGAGCAGTACTTC. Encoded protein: CASSTFDRISYEQYF.

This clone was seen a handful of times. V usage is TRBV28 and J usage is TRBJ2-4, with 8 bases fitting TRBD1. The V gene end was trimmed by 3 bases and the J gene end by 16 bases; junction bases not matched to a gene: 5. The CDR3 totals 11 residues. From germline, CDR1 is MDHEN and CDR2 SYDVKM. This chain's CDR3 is CASSFWTGQYF. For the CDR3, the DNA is TGTGCCAGCAGTTTTTGGACAGGGCAATACTTC.

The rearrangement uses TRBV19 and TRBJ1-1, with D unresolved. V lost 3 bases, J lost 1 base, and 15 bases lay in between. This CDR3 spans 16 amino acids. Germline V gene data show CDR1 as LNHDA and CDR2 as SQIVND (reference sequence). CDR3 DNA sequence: TGTGCCAGTAGTATCCGGCGGCTCTGGGAGAACACTGAAGCTTTCTTT. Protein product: CASSIRRLWENTEAFF.

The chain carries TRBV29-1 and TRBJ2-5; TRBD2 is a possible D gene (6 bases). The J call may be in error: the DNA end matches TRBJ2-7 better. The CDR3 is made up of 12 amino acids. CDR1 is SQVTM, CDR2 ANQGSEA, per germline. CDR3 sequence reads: CSVEDERVEQYF. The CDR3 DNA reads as TGCAGCGTTGAAGATGAGCGGGTCGAGCAGTACTTC.

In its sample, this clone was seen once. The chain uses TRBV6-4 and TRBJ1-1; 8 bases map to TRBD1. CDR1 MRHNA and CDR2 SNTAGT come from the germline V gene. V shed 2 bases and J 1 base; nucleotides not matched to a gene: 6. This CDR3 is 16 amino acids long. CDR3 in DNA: TGTGCCAGCAGTGACGGCAGGGGGCGGACGAACACTGAAGCTTTCTTT. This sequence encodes CASSDGRGRTNTEAFF.

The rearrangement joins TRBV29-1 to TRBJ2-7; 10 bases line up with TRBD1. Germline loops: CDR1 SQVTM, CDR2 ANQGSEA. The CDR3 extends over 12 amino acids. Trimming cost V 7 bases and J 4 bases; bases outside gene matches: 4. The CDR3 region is CSARTGGYEQYF. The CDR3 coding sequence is TGCAGCGCCAGGACAGGGGGATACGAGCAGTACTTC.

As DNA, the CDR3 is TGCGCCAGCAGCGTACAGGGTTACGGAGAGACCCAGTACTTC. Its protein is CASSVQGYGETQYF. This chain joins TRBV5-1 and TRBJ2-5, with D perhaps matching TRBD1 (6 bases). This CDR3 is 14 amino acids long. Germline V gene data show CDR1 as SGHRS and CDR2 as YFSETQ. Between the trimmed V and J ends, which lost 4 bases and 4 bases, there was a span of 14 bases.

The CDR3 DNA follows: TGTGCCAGCAAACCCTCAAGTGCGGGCTGGGACACCTTC. Protein: CASKPSSAGWDTF. This chain uses TRBV28 with TRBJ1-2; D gene uncertain. Trimming shortened V by 7 bases and J by 12 bases, and 21 bases separated the two germline ends. This CDR3 has 13 amino acids. The germline gives CDR1 MDHEN, CDR2 SYDVKM.

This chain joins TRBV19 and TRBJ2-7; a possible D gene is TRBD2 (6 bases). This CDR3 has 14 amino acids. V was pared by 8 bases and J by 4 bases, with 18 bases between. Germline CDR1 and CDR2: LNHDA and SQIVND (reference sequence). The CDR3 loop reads CASASGGTVYEQYF. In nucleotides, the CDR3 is TGTGCCAGTGCTTCCGGAGGGACCGTATACGAGCAGTACTTC.

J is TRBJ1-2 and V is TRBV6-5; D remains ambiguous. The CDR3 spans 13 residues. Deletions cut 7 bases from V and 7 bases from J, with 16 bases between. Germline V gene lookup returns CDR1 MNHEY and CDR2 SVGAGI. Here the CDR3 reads CASTDSERGGYTF. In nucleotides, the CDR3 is TGTGCCAGCACCGACTCCGAACGAGGTGGCTACACCTTC.

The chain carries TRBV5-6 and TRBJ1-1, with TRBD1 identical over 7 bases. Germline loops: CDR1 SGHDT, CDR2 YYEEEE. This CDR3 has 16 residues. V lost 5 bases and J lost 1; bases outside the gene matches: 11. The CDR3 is CASRYTGAGKNTEAFF. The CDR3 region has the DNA TGTGCCAGCAGATATACAGGGGCCGGGAAGAACACTGAAGCTTTCTTT.

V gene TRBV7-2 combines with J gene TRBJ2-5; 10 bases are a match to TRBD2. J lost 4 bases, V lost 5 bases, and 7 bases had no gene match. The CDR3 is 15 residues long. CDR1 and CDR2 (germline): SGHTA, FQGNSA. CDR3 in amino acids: CASSESSGSRETQYF. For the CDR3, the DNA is TGTGCCAGCAGCGAGTCTAGCGGGAGTCGAGAGACCCAGTACTTC.

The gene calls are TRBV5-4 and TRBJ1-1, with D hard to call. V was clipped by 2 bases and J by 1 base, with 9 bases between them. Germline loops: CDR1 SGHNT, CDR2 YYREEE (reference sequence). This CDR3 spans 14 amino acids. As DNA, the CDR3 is TGTGCCAGCAGCTTAGCAAAGTGGAACACTGAAGCTTTCTTT. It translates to CASSLAKWNTEAFF. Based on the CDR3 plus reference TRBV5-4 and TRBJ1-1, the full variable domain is ETGVTQSPTHLIKTRGQQVTLRCSSQSGHNTVSWYQQALGQGPQFIFQYYREEENGRGNFPPRFSGLQFPNYSSELNVNALELDDSALYLCASSLAKWNTEAFFGQGTRLTVV.

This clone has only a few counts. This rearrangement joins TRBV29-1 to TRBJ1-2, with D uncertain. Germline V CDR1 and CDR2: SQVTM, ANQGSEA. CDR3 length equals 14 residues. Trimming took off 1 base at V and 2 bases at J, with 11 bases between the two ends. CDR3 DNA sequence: TGCAGCGTTGAAGTGGCACAGAGAAACTATGGCTACACCTTC. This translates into CSVEVAQRNYGYTF.

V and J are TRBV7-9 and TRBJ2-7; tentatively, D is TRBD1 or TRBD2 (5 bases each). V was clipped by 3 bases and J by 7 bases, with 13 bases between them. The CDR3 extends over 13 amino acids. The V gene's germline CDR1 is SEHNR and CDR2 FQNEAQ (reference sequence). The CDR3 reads CASSFTGPLEQYF. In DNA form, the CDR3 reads TGTGCCAGCAGCTTTACGGGACCCCTGGAGCAGTACTTC.

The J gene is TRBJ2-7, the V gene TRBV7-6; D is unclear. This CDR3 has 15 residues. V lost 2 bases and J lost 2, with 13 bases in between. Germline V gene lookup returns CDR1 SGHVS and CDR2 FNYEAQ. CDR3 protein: CASSLRQYGPYEQYF. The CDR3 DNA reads TGTGCCAGCAGCTTAAGACAATATGGCCCCTACGAGCAGTACTTC.

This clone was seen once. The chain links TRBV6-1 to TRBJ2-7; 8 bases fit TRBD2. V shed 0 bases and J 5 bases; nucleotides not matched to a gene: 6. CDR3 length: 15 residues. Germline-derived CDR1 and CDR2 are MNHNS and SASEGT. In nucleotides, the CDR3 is TGTGCCAGCAGTGAAGCGCTGAGCGGGAGCGACGAGCAGTACTTC. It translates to CASSEALSGSDEQYF.

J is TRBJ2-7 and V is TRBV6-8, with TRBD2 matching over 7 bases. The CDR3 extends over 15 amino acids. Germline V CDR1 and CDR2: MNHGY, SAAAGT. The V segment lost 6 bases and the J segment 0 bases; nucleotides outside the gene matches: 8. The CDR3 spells CASSAGRLCSYEQYF. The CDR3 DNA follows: TGTGCCAGCAGCGCCGGGAGGCTTTGCTCCTACGAGCAGTACTTC.

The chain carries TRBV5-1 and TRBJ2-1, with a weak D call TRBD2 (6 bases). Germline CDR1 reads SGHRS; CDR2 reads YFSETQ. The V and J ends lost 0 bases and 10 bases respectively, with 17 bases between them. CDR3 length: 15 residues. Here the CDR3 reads CASSLGSGYYREQFF. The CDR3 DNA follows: TGCGCCAGCAGCTTGGGTAGCGGCTACTACAGAGAGCAGTTCTTC.

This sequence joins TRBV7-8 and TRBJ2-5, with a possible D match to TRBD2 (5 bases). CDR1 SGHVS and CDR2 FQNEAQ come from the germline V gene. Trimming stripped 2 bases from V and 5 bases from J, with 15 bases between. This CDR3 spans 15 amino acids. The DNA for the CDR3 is TGTGCCAGCAGCTTACGCGACTCTAGCCGGGAGACCCAGTACTTC. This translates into CASSLRDSSRETQYF.

The CDR3 loop is CATRPQALYGYTF. The CDR3 DNA reads as TGTGCCACTCGTCCACAGGCTCTCTATGGCTACACCTTC. The chain joins TRBV28 to TRBJ1-2; D is possibly TRBD1 (5 bases). The CDR3 extends over 13 amino acids. Trimming pared 10 bases from V and 4 bases from J, leaving 16 bases between. The germline gives CDR1 MDHEN, CDR2 SYDVKM.

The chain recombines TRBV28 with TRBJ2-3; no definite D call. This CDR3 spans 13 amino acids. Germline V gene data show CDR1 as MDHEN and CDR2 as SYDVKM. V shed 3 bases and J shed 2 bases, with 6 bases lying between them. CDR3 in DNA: TGTGCCAGCAGTTTTGGCTACACAGATACGCAGTATTTT. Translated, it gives CASSFGYTDTQYF.

The CDR3 is CASSQGQAPDEQYF. The CDR3 coding sequence is TGCGCCAGCAGCCAGGGACAGGCCCCTGACGAGCAGTACTTC. This chain joins TRBV5-1 and TRBJ2-7; TRBD1 matches at 8 bases. Per germline, CDR1 SGHRS and CDR2 YFSETQ. The J segment lost 5 bases and the V segment lost 4 bases, leaving 8 bases of the junction unmatched. The CDR3 loop spans 14 amino acids.

CDR3 protein: CAWTEGVGEAFF. The CDR3 region has the DNA TGTGCCTGGACCGAGGGGGTCGGGGAAGCTTTCTTT. This sequence joins TRBV30 and TRBJ1-1; maybe TRBD1 (6 bases). The CDR3 has 12 residues. Germline V gene data show CDR1 as GTSNPN and CDR2 as SVGIG (reference sequence). The ends were cut back, 4 bases at V and 8 bases at J, with 14 bases in the middle.

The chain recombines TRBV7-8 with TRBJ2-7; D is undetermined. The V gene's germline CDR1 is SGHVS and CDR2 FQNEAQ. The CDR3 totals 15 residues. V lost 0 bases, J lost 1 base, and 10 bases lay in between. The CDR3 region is CASSLARVLSYEQYF. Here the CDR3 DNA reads TGTGCCAGCAGCTTAGCGAGAGTCCTGTCCTACGAGCAGTACTTC.